Listed below are T cell receptor beta chains from one sample, sequenced in a study of graft-versus-host responses after intestinal transplantation. Antigens for these TCRs are unknown. Produced via immunoSEQ multiplex PCR; TCRdb's table is partial and in-frame only. This table holds some 110,000 clones, 85% to 95% found once. Sequenced here: unstimulated CD4+ T cells sorted from spleen or lymph node cells, sampled before transplant. These receptor sequences come from a human donor who was the organ donor for an intestinal transplant. Each CDR3 is given with its conserved first and last residue. D genes are given only for firm matches. The listing skips clone size in some rows; elsewhere it reads once, few, many or a size class.

J: TRBJ2-7; D: .; V: TRBV19; size: .; CDR3: CASAIRGHYEQYF; DNA: TGTGCCAGCGCGATTCGGGGCCACTACGAGCAGTACTTC
J: TRBJ2-7; D: TRBD2; V: TRBV4-2; size: .; CDR3: CASSHGLAGGLQPEQYF; DNA: TGTGCCAGCAGCCACGGACTAGCGGGAGGACTTCAACCCGAGCAGTACTTC
J: TRBJ1-5; D: .; V: TRBV19; size: .; CDR3: CASSIDSSQPQHF; DNA: TGTGCCAGTAGTATAGATTCTTCTCAGCCCCAGCATTTT
J: TRBJ2-1; D: TRBD2; V: TRBV6-5; size: once; CDR3: CASSLAGGYNEQFF; DNA: TGTGCCAGCAGCTTAGCGGGAGGCTACAATGAGCAGTTCTTC
J: TRBJ2-7; D: TRBD1; V: TRBV27; size: .; CDR3: CASSLSGQGFYEQYF; DNA: TGTGCCAGCAGTTTATCGGGACAGGGGTTTTACGAGCAGTACTTC
J: TRBJ1-2; D: .; V: TRBV19; size: .; CDR3: CASNPTEPNYGYTF; DNA: TGTGCCAGTAACCCGACGGAGCCTAACTATGGCTACACCTTC
J: TRBJ2-7; D: .; V: TRBV18; size: .; CDR3: CASSLRQGAYEQYF; DNA: TGTGCCAGCTCCCTAAGGCAGGGAGCCTACGAGCAGTACTTC
J: TRBJ2-6; D: .; V: TRBV4-3; size: .; CDR3: CASSQGQMAGANVLTF; DNA: TGCGCCAGCAGCCAAGGGCAGATGGCTGGGGCCAACGTCCTGACTTTC
J: TRBJ2-4; D: .; V: TRBV9; size: .; CDR3: CASSVGWGAAKNIQYF; DNA: TGTGCCAGCAGCGTAGGGTGGGGGGCAGCCAAAAACATTCAGTACTTC
J: TRBJ2-7; D: TRBD2; V: TRBV18; size: once; CDR3: CASSPGLAGGVNEQYF; DNA: TGTGCCAGCTCACCGGGACTAGCGGGAGGGGTGAACGAGCAGTACTTC
J: TRBJ2-3; D: .; V: TRBV7-8; size: .; CDR3: CASSLASTDTQYF; DNA: TGTGCCAGCAGCTTAGCGAGCACAGATACGCAGTATTTT
J: TRBJ2-3; D: .; V: TRBV27; size: .; CDR3: CASSSSRIRDTQYF; DNA: TGTGCCAGCAGTTCCTCTAGAATTCGAGATACGCAGTATTTT
J: TRBJ2-7; D: TRBD1; V: TRBV5-1; size: .; CDR3: CASSSTGYHEQYF; DNA: TGCGCCAGCAGCTCGACAGGGTACCACGAGCAGTACTTC
J: TRBJ2-3; D: TRBD2; V: TRBV2; size: .; CDR3: CASSVSRLAASTDTQYF; DNA: TGTGCCAGCAGTGTATCGAGACTAGCGGCTAGCACAGATACGCAGTATTTT
J: TRBJ2-5; D: .; V: TRBV5-6; size: once; CDR3: CASSSPQDFQETQYF; DNA: TGTGCCAGCAGCAGCCCCCAGGACTTTCAAGAGACCCAGTACTTC
J: TRBJ1-1; D: .; V: TRBV5-1; size: .; CDR3: CASSFDPGGTEAFF; DNA: TGCGCCAGCAGCTTTGATCCCGGGGGCACTGAAGCTTTCTTT
J: TRBJ2-7; D: .; V: TRBV5-4; size: .; CDR3: CASSLAGGPNVEQYF; DNA: TGTGCCAGCAGCTTGGCCGGGGGTCCAAATGTAGAGCAGTACTTC
J: TRBJ2-3; D: TRBD1; V: TRBV10-3; size: .; CDR3: CAISGSGTGTTQYF; DNA: TGTGCCATCAGTGGAAGTGGGACAGGAACCACGCAGTATTTT
J: TRBJ2-4; D: TRBD2; V: TRBV6-6; size: .; CDR3: CASSGRLAGSGNIQYF; DNA: TGTGCCAGCAGTGGAAGACTAGCGGGAAGTGGAAACATTCAGTACTTC
J: TRBJ1-4; D: TRBD1; V: TRBV6-5; size: .; CDR3: CASSRRDRAEKLFF; DNA: TGTGCCAGCAGTCGCCGGGACAGGGCAGAAAAACTGTTTTTT
J: TRBJ2-7; D: .; V: TRBV28; size: few; CDR3: CASSPGGLGGGSYEQYF; DNA: TGTGCCAGCAGCCCTGGGGGGTTGGGGGGCGGATCCTACGAGCAGTACTTC
J: TRBJ2-5; D: .; V: TRBV20-1; size: .; CDR3: CSAEFGETQYF; DNA: TGCAGTGCGGAATTTGGGGAGACCCAGTACTTC
J: TRBJ2-1; D: .; V: TRBV5-4; size: .; CDR3: CASSSPRGKGYNEQFF; DNA: TGTGCCAGCAGCTCCCCCCGGGGGAAGGGATACAATGAGCAGTTCTTC
J: TRBJ2-4; D: .; V: TRBV4-3; size: .; CDR3: CASSHLGAGKNIQYF; DNA: TGCGCCAGCAGCCACTTGGGGGCAGGTAAAAACATTCAGTACTTC
J: TRBJ2-5; D: .; V: TRBV19; size: .; CDR3: CASSISERFGRETQYF; DNA: TGTGCCAGTAGTATATCTGAGCGTTTCGGGCGGGAGACCCAGTACTTC
J: TRBJ2-5; D: .; V: TRBV30; size: .; CDR3: CAWSVRETQYF; DNA: TGTGCCTGGAGTGTACGGGAGACCCAGTACTTC
J: TRBJ1-4; D: .; V: TRBV5-1; size: .; CDR3: CASSLERGNEKLFF; DNA: TGCGCCAGCAGCTTGGAAAGGGGCAATGAAAAACTGTTTTTT
J: TRBJ2-1; D: TRBD1; V: TRBV6-6; size: .; CDR3: CASSRTKRGHEQFF; DNA: TGTGCCAGCAGCCGAACTAAGAGGGGGCATGAGCAGTTCTTC
J: TRBJ1-2; D: TRBD1; V: TRBV27; size: once; CDR3: CASSLSGTGNGYTF; DNA: TGTGCCAGCAGTTTATCCGGGACAGGGAATGGCTACACCTTC
J: TRBJ2-3; D: TRBD2; V: TRBV2; size: .; CDR3: CASRRGGGLADTDTQYF; DNA: TGTGCCAGCAGAAGGGGTGGTGGACTAGCGGACACAGATACGCAGTATTTT